A selection of T cell receptor beta chains follows, all from one sample in a study of shared clonotypes between healthy human individuals. Repertoires were generated with immunoSEQ multiplex PCR, while TCRdb's copy carries only in-frame clones and drops some. The sample holds 2 million to 2.5 million clones, approximately 90% seen once. The source material was naive CD4+ T cells from PBMCs. Receptors originate from a man between 18 and 29 years old in good health. Some clones in this sample may be carry-over from other donors' samples. CDR3s include the opening cysteine and the closing phenylalanine or tryptophan. Each record gives: D gene, clone size, J gene, V gene, CDR3 DNA, CDR3 protein. D genes are given only for firm matches. Some rows have no size entry. The others give once, few or many, or a class for an expanded clone.

d_call: TRBD1
clone_size: .
j_call: TRBJ2-5
v_call: TRBV18
cdr3_nt: TGTGCCAGCTCACCTCCCCGGACAGGGGAAGAGACCCAGTACTTC
cdr3_aa: CASSPPRTGEETQYF

d_call: TRBD2
clone_size: .
j_call: TRBJ2-1
v_call: TRBV28
cdr3_nt: TGTGCCAGCAGTTGGGCAGCGGGAGTAGGGGAGCAGTTCTTC
cdr3_aa: CASSWAAGVGEQFF

d_call: .
clone_size: .
j_call: TRBJ1-2
v_call: TRBV18
cdr3_nt: TGTGCCAGCTCACCCCAGGTTGATGGGAAGGGCTACACCTTC
cdr3_aa: CASSPQVDGKGYTF

d_call: TRBD2
clone_size: .
j_call: TRBJ2-7
v_call: TRBV7-3
cdr3_nt: TGTGCCAGCAGCTTACTTAGCGGGAACGAGCAGTACTTC
cdr3_aa: CASSLLSGNEQYF

d_call: TRBD2
clone_size: .
j_call: TRBJ2-1
v_call: TRBV5-4
cdr3_nt: TGTGCCAGCAGCCAGAGACTAGCGGGAGGAATTGATGAGCAGTTCTTC
cdr3_aa: CASSQRLAGGIDEQFF

d_call: TRBD1
clone_size: .
j_call: TRBJ2-5
v_call: TRBV5-4
cdr3_nt: TGTGCCAGCAGCTTGGGGCCCAGGGGGTTTCAAGAGACCCAGTACTTC
cdr3_aa: CASSLGPRGFQETQYF

d_call: .
clone_size: .
j_call: TRBJ1-1
v_call: TRBV30
cdr3_nt: TGTGCCTGGAGTGCCGACCGAGGCACTGAAGCTTTCTTT
cdr3_aa: CAWSADRGTEAFF

d_call: .
clone_size: .
j_call: TRBJ2-1
v_call: TRBV10-3
cdr3_nt: TGTGCCATCAGCTTTGAGGTGTCCAGCATCTCCTACAATGAGCAGTTCTTC
cdr3_aa: CAISFEVSSISYNEQFF

d_call: .
clone_size: .
j_call: TRBJ2-7
v_call: TRBV4-1
cdr3_nt: TGCGCCAGCAGCCGAGGAGAGGGCGAGCAGTACTTC
cdr3_aa: CASSRGEGEQYF

d_call: TRBD2
clone_size: once
j_call: TRBJ2-3
v_call: TRBV10-3
cdr3_nt: TGTGCCATCGGGAGGACTAGCGGGAGCACAGATACGCAGTATTTT
cdr3_aa: CAIGRTSGSTDTQYF

d_call: TRBD1
clone_size: .
j_call: TRBJ2-7
v_call: TRBV4-1
cdr3_nt: TGCGCCAGCAGCCTCGGGACAGCGGATTCCTACGAGCAGTACTTC
cdr3_aa: CASSLGTADSYEQYF

d_call: .
clone_size: few
j_call: TRBJ2-7
v_call: TRBV5-1
cdr3_nt: TGCGCCAGCAGCTCGACCGATTCCTACGAGCAGTACTTC
cdr3_aa: CASSSTDSYEQYF

d_call: TRBD1
clone_size: .
j_call: TRBJ2-7
v_call: TRBV6-6
cdr3_nt: TGTGCCAGCAGGGAGAGACAGGGGGTTTACGAGCAGTACTTC
cdr3_aa: CASRERQGVYEQYF

d_call: .
clone_size: .
j_call: TRBJ2-2
v_call: TRBV7-2
cdr3_nt: TGTGCCAGCAGTTCCCGAGGGAACACCGGGGAGCTGTTTTTT
cdr3_aa: CASSSRGNTGELFF

d_call: TRBD2
clone_size: few
j_call: TRBJ2-2
v_call: TRBV28
cdr3_nt: TGTGCCAGCAGAGCTAGCGGGAGGGCCGGAATCGTCGGGGAGCTGTTTTTT
cdr3_aa: CASRASGRAGIVGELFF

d_call: .
clone_size: .
j_call: TRBJ2-1
v_call: TRBV9
cdr3_nt: TGTGCCAGCAGCGTAGTGCCGCCGGGTGAGCAGTTCTTC
cdr3_aa: CASSVVPPGEQFF

d_call: TRBD1
clone_size: .
j_call: TRBJ2-1
v_call: TRBV18
cdr3_nt: TGTGCCAGCTCACGGGACAGGGGGCAGGATGAGCAGTTCTTC
cdr3_aa: CASSRDRGQDEQFF

d_call: .
clone_size: .
j_call: TRBJ1-1
v_call: TRBV7-3
cdr3_nt: TGTGCCAGCAGCTTAACGTCCAGGGACACTGAAGCTTTCTTT
cdr3_aa: CASSLTSRDTEAFF

d_call: TRBD2
clone_size: .
j_call: TRBJ2-1
v_call: TRBV5-4
cdr3_nt: TGTGCCAGCAGCCACGGGGGGGGAGCAGCGGTGGCCTACAATGAGCAGTTCTTC
cdr3_aa: CASSHGGGAAVAYNEQFF

d_call: TRBD1
clone_size: .
j_call: TRBJ2-1
v_call: TRBV29-1
cdr3_nt: TGCAGCGTTGAGCGGGACAGGGGCAGGAATGAGCAGTTCTTC
cdr3_aa: CSVERDRGRNEQFF

d_call: TRBD1
clone_size: .
j_call: TRBJ2-1
v_call: TRBV27
cdr3_nt: TGTGCCAGCCGAATGGGACAGGGGTTCAATGAGCAGTTCTTC
cdr3_aa: CASRMGQGFNEQFF

d_call: .
clone_size: .
j_call: TRBJ2-1
v_call: TRBV29-1
cdr3_nt: TGCAGCGTTGTCAGGGGATACTCCTACAATGAGCAGTTCTTC
cdr3_aa: CSVVRGYSYNEQFF

d_call: .
clone_size: .
j_call: TRBJ1-5
v_call: TRBV6-1
cdr3_nt: TGTGCCAGCAGTGATTCAGGTCAGCCCCAGCATTTT
cdr3_aa: CASSDSGQPQHF

d_call: TRBD1
clone_size: .
j_call: TRBJ2-3
v_call: TRBV7-9
cdr3_nt: TGTGCCAGCAGCTCGGACAGGTTAACAGATACGCAGTATTTT
cdr3_aa: CASSSDRLTDTQYF

d_call: .
clone_size: .
j_call: TRBJ1-2
v_call: TRBV28
cdr3_nt: TGTGCCAGCAGTGGGGCAGGCTATGGCTACACCTTC
cdr3_aa: CASSGAGYGYTF

d_call: TRBD2
clone_size: once
j_call: TRBJ2-5
v_call: TRBV7-9
cdr3_nt: TGTGCCAGCCGGTACATTGAGGGACTAGCGGAACAAGAGACCCAGTACTTC
cdr3_aa: CASRYIEGLAEQETQYF

d_call: .
clone_size: .
j_call: TRBJ2-3
v_call: TRBV28
cdr3_nt: TGTGCCAGCAGCCCGGCCCGAAACACAGATACGCAGTATTTT
cdr3_aa: CASSPARNTDTQYF

d_call: .
clone_size: once
j_call: TRBJ2-3
v_call: TRBV18
cdr3_nt: TGTGCCAGCTCACCACCAACAGGCTCCACAGATACGCAGTATTTT
cdr3_aa: CASSPPTGSTDTQYF

d_call: .
clone_size: .
j_call: TRBJ2-7
v_call: TRBV11-2
cdr3_nt: TGTGCCAGCAGTTACAGGGCTGACTCCTACGAGCAGTACTTC
cdr3_aa: CASSYRADSYEQYF

d_call: .
clone_size: .
j_call: TRBJ2-3
v_call: TRBV5-1
cdr3_nt: TGCGCCAGCAGCCGCCGGTTGCGGGCTTCTAGCACAGATACGCAGTATTTT
cdr3_aa: CASSRRLRASSTDTQYF

d_call: .
clone_size: .
j_call: TRBJ2-4
v_call: TRBV6-1
cdr3_nt: TGTGCCAGCTCATCACTCCAGGGTAACATTCAGTACTTC
cdr3_aa: CASSSLQGNIQYF